A selection of T cell receptor beta chains follows, all from one sample in a study of response to subunit inactivated influenza vaccine. TCRdb used MiXCR to reprocess the RT-PCR reads, holding one entry per CDR3 protein. In the table there are roughly 650,000 distinct CDR3 sequences, approximately 14% of which are singletons. The specimen was PBMCs from blood, collected 14 days before vaccination. The receptors derive from a man aged 50 or older who received an inactivated influenza vaccine. CDR3s include the opening cysteine and the closing phenylalanine or tryptophan. Each record gives: D gene, J gene, V gene, CDR3 protein. D genes are given only for firm matches.

TRBD2 TRBJ2-2 TRBV4-1 CASSQGSQRGSTGELFF
TRBD1 TRBJ1-1 TRBV5-1 CASSFDRGGLNTEAFF
TRBD2 TRBJ2-7 TRBV20-1 CSAKTGTSGYEQYF
NA TRBJ2-2 TRBV2 CASSGGPSGPTTGELFF
NA TRBJ1-1 TRBV29-1 CSACQGWDTEAFF
TRBD1 TRBJ2-3 TRBV20-1 CSAQRDRGTDTQYF
NA TRBJ1-2 TRBV4-3 CASSPTPDSRINYGYTF
TRBD1 TRBJ1-3 TRBV29-1 CSVRDRRSGNTIYF
TRBD1 TRBJ1-1 TRBV29-1 CSVDSRRQGRNTEAFF
TRBD1 TRBJ1-5 TRBV6-1 CASSPPGGNQPHHF
NA TRBJ1-2 TRBV5-5 CASSLGGTASYTF
NA TRBJ2-2 TRBV20-1 CSAREVSSGELFF
NA TRBJ1-2 TRBV15 CATSRESGGYTF
TRBD2 TRBJ2-7 TRBV5-1 CASSSTSGGSFREQYF
NA TRBJ2-2 TRBV11-2 CASSHRWGNTGELFF
TRBD2 TRBJ2-1 TRBV25-1 CASSGLAGASYNEQFF